The present entry profiles one TCR beta chain with its context. No antigen is known for it. These data come from a study of CD8 T cells in ankylosing spondylitis. Study-level findings and limits: Disease-associated clonotypes exhibited CD8+ identity and were relatively infrequent in peripheral blood. A motif in TCR beta, a set of eight highly homologous variants, appeared characteristic of ankylosing spondylitis blood. Disease-associated clones were reportedly significantly overrepresented in matched ankylosing spondylitis synovial fluid.

Preparation of TCR beta libraries was done by quantitative 5'-RACE with molecular barcodes. From the 5' RACE reads, TCRdb called clonotypes with MiXCR, one entry per CDR3 protein. The table records fewer than 450,000 distinct CDR3 sequences, more than 15% of them present only once. The germline gives CDR1 MNHEY, CDR2 SMNVEV (reference sequence). The V gene end was trimmed by 6 bases and the J gene end by 5 bases; junction bases not matched to a gene: 9. The CDR3 totals 14 residues. This chain links TRBV27 with TRBJ2-7; 8 positions match TRBD1. The clonotype was recovered from a male donor with ankylosing spondylitis. The specimen was blood, either unsorted or a sorted T cell fraction (not recorded which). The CDR3 DNA sequence: TGTGCCAGCAGGAGGACAGGGAGCATGCACGAGCAGTACTTC. This translates into CASRRTGSMHEQYF.